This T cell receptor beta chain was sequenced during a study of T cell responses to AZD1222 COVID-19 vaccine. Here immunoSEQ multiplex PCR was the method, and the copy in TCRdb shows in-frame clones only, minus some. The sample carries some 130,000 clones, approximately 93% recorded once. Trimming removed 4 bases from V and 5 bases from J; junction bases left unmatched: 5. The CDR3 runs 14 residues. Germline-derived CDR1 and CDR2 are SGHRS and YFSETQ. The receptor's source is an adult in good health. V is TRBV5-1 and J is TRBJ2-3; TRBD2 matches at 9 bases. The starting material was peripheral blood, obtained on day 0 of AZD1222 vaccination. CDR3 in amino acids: CASSIPTSGDTQYF. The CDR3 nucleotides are TGCGCCAGCAGCATCCCGACTAGCGGAGATACGCAGTATTTT.